This paragraph reports one T cell receptor (beta chain). This CDR3 has 15 residues. The V gene's germline CDR1 is SEHNR and CDR2 FQNEAQ (reference sequence). V gave up 4 bases and J gave up 8 bases, with 20 bases separating them. The data are from a study of blood T cell repertoires in COVID-19. Study in general: Collection of acute and convalescent COVID-19 samples took place in the United States, Italy and Spain.

Only in-frame clones appear in the TCRdb table, and some are missing; sequencing was by immunoSEQ multiplex PCR. The data show 330,000 or so clones, approximately 88% seen once. The V call is TRBV7-9, the J call TRBJ1-1; perhaps TRBD1 as D (5 bases). The material sequenced was PBMCs or T cells enriched from blood (not recorded which). This clonotype was obtained from a man aged 25-45 years who had recovered from COVID-19. CDR3 bases: TGTGCCAGCAGCTATTCAGGATCAGGGCGAGTAGAAGCTTTCTTT. This codes for CASSYSGSGRVEAFF.